The clone carrying this T cell receptor (beta chain) was seen only once. Ages ranged from about 18 to 89 years, with residence in approximately 25 US areas. The data were taken from a study of blood T cell repertoires in COVID-19. Clones were read by immunoSEQ multiplex PCR, and TCRdb kept only the in-frame ones, dropping some. The table lists roughly 180,000 clones, more than 75% of them singletons, with 8% to 10% in the top ten. CDR3 length: 14 residues. V lost 6 bases and J lost 3; bases outside the gene matches: 8. Germline V gene data show CDR1 as MNHNY and CDR2 as SVGAGI (reference sequence). This clonotype originated in a woman aged 25 to 39 who had recovered from COVID-19. The sequenced sample consisted of PBMCs or T cells enriched from blood (not recorded which). The chain couples TRBV6-6 to TRBJ2-7, with 7 positions matching TRBD1. In DNA, the CDR3 is TGTGCCAGCAGAGTCACAGGGGCGGGCTACGAGCAGTACTTC. It is translated as CASRVTGAGYEQYF.